This T cell receptor (beta chain) emerged from a study of cytomegalovirus exposure and HLA in healthy donors. Background on the study: The 130 or so validation repertoires and the approximately 630 first-cohort repertoires shared a platform, a later analysis reported.

From the approximately 120-subject validation cohort, which was separate from the roughly 670-subject first cohort, the donors were drawn. Turning to this clone: The antigen is unknown.

The study, taken as a whole, reports: Specific recognition of CMV antigens was confirmed in vitro for a few chains (all CMV-associated). The classifier was said to identify cytomegalovirus status with high specificity and sensitivity.

Data came from immunoSEQ multiplex PCR; TCRdb stores just in-frame clones and leaves some out. The table shows more than 250,000 clones, with around 90% occurring only once. The V end was cut by 2 bases, the J end by 5 bases, with 6 bases between. Germline V gene lookup returns CDR1 MNHNS and CDR2 SASEGT. This CDR3 has 12 residues. The sequencing sample was made of PBMCs. The clonotype originates from a young woman in good health and CMV-seronegative. The rearrangement joins TRBV6-1 to TRBJ1-2, with D perhaps matching TRBD1 (5 bases). CDR3 DNA sequence: TGTGCCAGCAGTGAACAGGGTTATGGCTACACCTTC. This sequence encodes CASSEQGYGYTF.